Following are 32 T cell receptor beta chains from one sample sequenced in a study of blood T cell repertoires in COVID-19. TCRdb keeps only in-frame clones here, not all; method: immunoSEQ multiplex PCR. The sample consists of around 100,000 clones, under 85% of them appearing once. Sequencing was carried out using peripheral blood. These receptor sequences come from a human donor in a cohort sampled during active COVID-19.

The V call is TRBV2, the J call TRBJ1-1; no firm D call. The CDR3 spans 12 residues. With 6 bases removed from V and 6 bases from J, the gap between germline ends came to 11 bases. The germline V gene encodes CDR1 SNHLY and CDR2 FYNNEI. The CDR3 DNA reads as TGTGCCAGCAGGGGAGAGACTTCTGAAGCTTTCTTT. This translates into CASRGETSEAFF.

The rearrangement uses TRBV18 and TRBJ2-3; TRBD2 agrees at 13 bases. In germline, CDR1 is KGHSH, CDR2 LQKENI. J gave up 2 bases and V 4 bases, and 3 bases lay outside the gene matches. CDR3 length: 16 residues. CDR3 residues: CASSLGTSGTTDTQYF. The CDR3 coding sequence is TGTGCCAGCTCACTCGGGACTAGCGGGACCACAGATACGCAGTATTTT.

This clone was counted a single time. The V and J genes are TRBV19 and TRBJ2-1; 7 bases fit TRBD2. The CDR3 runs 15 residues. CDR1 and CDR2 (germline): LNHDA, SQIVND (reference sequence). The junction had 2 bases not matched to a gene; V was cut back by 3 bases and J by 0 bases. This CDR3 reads CASSIGGVSYNEQFF. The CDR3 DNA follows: TGTGCCAGTAGTATTGGGGGGGTCTCCTACAATGAGCAGTTCTTC.

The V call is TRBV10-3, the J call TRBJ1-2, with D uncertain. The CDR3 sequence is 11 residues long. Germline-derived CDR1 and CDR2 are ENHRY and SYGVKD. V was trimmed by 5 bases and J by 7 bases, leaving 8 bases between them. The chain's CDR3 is CAISFGAGYTF. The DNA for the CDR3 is TGTGCCATCAGTTTCGGAGCTGGCTACACCTTC.

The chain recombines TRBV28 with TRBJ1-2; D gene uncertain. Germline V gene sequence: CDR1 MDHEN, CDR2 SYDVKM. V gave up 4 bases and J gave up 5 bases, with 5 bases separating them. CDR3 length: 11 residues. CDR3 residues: CASSSQYGYTF. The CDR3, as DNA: TGTGCCAGCAGTTCACAGTATGGCTACACCTTC.

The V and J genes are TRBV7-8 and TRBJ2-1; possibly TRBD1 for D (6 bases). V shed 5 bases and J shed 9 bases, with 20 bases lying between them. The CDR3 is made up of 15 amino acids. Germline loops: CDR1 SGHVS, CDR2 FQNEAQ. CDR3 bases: TGTGCCAGCAGCCCCGAAGTAACAGGGAGTGGTGAGCAGTTCTTC. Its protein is CASSPEVTGSGEQFF.

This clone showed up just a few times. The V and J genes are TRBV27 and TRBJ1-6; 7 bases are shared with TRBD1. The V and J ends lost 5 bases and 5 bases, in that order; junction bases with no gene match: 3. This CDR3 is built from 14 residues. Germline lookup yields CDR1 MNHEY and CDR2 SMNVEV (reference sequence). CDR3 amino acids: CASSKGQNNSPLHF. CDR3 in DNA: TGTGCCAGCAGTAAGGGACAGAATAATTCACCCCTCCACTTT.

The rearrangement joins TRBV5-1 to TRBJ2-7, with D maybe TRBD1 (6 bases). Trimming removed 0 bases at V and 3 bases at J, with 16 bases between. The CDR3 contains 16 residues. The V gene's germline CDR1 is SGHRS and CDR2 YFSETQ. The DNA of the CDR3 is TGCGCCAGCAGCTTGGTTGGGGCAGGGGAAAACTACGAGCAGTACTTC. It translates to CASSLVGAGENYEQYF.

The CDR3 sequence is CASTIADFGNTIYF. CDR3 DNA: TGTGCCAGTACCATAGCGGACTTTGGAAACACCATATATTTT. This rearrangement joins TRBV19 to TRBJ1-3, with D hard to call. Trimming left V 7 bases short and J 3 bases short, with 13 bases between. The CDR3 is 14 amino acids. Looked up from germline, CDR1 is LNHDA and CDR2 is SQIVND (reference sequence).

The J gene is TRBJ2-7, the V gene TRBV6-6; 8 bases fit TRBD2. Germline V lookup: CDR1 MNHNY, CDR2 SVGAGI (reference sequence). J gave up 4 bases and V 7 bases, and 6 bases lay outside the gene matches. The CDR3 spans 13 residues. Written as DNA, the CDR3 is TGTGCCAGCAACACCGGGGGGGTGTACGAGCAGTACTTC. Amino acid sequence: CASNTGGVYEQYF.

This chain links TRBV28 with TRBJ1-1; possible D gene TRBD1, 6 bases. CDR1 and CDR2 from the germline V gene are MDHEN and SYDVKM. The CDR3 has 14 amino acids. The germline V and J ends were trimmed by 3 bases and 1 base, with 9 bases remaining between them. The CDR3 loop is CASSFATGNTEAFF. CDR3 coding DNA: TGTGCCAGCAGTTTTGCGACAGGGAACACTGAAGCTTTCTTT. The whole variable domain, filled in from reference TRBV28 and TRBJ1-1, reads DVKVTQSSRYLVKRTGEKVFLECVQDMDHENMFWYRQDPGLGLRLIYFSYDVKMKEKGDIPEGYSVSREKKERFSLILESASTNQTSMYLCASSFATGNTEAFFGQGTRLTVV.

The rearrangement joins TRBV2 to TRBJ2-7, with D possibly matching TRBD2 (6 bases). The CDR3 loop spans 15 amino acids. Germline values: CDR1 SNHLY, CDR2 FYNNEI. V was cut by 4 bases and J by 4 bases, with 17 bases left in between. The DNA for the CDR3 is TGTGCCAGCAGTGTGGCTAGGAGGGGAACGTACGAGCAGTACTTC. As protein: CASSVARRGTYEQYF.

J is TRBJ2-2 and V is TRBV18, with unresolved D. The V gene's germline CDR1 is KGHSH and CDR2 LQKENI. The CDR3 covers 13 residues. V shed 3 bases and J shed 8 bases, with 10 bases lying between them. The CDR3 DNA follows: TGTGCCAGCTCACCTCCACAATCAGGGGAGCTGTTTTTT. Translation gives CASSPPQSGELFF.

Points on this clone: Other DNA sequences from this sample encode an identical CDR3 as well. CDR3 nucleotides: TGTGCCAGCTCATCCGGACTAACCCAAGAGACCCAGTACTTC. Translation gives CASSSGLTQETQYF. The chain joins TRBV18 to TRBJ2-5; the D gene is possibly TRBD2 (6 bases). Between the trimmed V and J ends, which lost 5 bases and 1 base, there was a span of 11 bases. In germline, CDR1 is KGHSH, CDR2 LQKENI. The CDR3 contains 14 residues.

Written as DNA, the CDR3 is TGTGCCAGCAGTTTATTTCTAGCGGCCTACAATGAGCAGTTCTTC. Translating it yields CASSLFLAAYNEQFF. The chain joins TRBV28 to TRBJ2-1; 7 bases are shared with TRBD2. Per the germline V gene, CDR1 is MDHEN and CDR2 is SYDVKM. The CDR3 runs to 15 residues. J was trimmed by 2 bases and V by 1 base; bases with no gene match: 2.

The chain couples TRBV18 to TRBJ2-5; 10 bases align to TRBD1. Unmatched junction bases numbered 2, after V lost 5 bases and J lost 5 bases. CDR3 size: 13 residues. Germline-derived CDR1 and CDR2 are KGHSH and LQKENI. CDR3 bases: TGTGCCAGCTCAACGGGACAGGGGGAGACCCAGTACTTC. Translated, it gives CASSTGQGETQYF.

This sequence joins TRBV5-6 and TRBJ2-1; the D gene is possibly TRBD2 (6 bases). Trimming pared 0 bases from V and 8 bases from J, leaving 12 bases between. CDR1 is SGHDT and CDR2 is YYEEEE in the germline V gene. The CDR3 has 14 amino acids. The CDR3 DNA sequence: TGTGCCAGCAGCTTGGAACTAGCCCGGGATGAGCAGTTCTTC. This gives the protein CASSLELARDEQFF.

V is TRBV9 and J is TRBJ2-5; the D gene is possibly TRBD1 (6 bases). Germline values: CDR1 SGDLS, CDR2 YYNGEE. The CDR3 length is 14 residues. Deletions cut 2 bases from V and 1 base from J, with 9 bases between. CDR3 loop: CASSVGGPQETQYF. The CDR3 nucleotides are TGTGCCAGCAGCGTTGGGGGCCCCCAAGAGACCCAGTACTTC. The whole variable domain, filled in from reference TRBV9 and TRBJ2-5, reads DSGVTQTPKHLITATGQRVTLRCSPRSGDLSVYWYQQSLDQGLQFLIQYYNGEERAKGNILERFSAQQFPDLHSELNLSSLELGDSALYFCASSVGGPQETQYFGPGTRLLVL.

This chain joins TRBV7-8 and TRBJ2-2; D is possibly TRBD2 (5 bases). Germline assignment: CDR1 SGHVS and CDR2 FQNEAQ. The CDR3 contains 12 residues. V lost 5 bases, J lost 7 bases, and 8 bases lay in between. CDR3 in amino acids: CASSPRVGELFF. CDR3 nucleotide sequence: TGTGCCAGCAGCCCGAGGGTCGGGGAGCTGTTTTTT.

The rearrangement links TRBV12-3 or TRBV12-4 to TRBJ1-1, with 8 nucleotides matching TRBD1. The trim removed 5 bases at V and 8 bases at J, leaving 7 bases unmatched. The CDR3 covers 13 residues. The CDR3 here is CASSPGGAMEAFF. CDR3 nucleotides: TGTGCCAGCAGTCCAGGGGGCGCGATGGAAGCTTTCTTT.

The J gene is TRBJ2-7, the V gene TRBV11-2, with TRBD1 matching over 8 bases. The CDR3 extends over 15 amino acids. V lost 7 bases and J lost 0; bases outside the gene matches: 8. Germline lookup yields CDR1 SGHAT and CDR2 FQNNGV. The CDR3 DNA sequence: TGTGCCAGCACCCACCCGGGACAGGTCTCCTACGAGCAGTACTTC. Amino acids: CASTHPGQVSYEQYF.

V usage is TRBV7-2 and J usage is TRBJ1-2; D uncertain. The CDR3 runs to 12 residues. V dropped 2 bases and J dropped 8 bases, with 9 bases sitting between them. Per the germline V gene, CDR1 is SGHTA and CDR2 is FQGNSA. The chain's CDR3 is CASSLFSVGYTF. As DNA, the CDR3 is TGTGCCAGCAGCTTATTTTCGGTCGGCTACACCTTC.

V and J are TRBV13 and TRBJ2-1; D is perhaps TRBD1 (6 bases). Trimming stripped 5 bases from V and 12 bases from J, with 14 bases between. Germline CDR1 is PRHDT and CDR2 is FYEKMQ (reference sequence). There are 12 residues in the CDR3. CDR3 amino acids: CASSPPGASQFF. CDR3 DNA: TGTGCCAGCAGCCCCCCAGGGGCTTCGCAGTTCTTC.

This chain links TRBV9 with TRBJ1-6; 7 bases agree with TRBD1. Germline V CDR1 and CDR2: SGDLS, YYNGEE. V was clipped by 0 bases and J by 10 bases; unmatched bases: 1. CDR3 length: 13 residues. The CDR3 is CASSVGQGSPLHF. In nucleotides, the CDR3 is TGTGCCAGCAGCGTAGGACAGGGCTCACCCCTCCACTTT.

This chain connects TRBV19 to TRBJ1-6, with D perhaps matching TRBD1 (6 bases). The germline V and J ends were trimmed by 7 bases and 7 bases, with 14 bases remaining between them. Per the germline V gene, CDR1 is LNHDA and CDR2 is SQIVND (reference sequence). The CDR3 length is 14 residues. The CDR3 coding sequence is TGTGCCAGTAATAACAGGGAGACGAATTCACCCCTCCACTTT. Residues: CASNNRETNSPLHF.

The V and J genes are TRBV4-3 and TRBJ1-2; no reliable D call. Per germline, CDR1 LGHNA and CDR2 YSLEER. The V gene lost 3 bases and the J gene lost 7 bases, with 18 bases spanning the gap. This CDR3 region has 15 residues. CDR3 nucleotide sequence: TGCGCCAGCAGCCACCTAGAAATCCCAATGGGTGGCTACACCTTC. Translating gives CASSHLEIPMGGYTF.

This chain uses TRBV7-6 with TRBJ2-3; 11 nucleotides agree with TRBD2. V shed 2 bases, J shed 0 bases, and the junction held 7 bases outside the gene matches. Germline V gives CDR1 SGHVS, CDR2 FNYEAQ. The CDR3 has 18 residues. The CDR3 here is CASSLRTSGPTSTDTQYF. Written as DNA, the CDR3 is TGTGCCAGCAGCTTACGGACTAGCGGGCCAACAAGCACAGATACGCAGTATTTT.

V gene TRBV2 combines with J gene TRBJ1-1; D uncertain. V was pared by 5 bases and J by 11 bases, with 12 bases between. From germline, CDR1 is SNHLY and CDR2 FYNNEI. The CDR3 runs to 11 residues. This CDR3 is CASSPTGDAFF. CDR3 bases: TGTGCCAGCAGTCCTACGGGTGATGCTTTCTTT.

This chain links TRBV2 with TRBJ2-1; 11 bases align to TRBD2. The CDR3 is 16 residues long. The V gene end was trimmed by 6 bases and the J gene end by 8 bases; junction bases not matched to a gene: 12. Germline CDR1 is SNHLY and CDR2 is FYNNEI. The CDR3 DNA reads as TGTGCCAGCAGCGATAGACTAGCGGGACCAGTAGATGAGCAGTTCTTC. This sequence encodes CASSDRLAGPVDEQFF.

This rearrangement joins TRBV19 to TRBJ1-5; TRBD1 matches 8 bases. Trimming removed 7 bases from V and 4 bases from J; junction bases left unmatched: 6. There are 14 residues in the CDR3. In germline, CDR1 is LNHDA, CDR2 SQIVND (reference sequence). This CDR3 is CASTSRDRNQPQHF. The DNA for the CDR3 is TGTGCCAGTACTTCTAGGGACAGGAATCAGCCCCAGCATTTT. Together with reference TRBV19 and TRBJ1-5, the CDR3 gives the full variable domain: DGGITQSPKYLFRKEGQNVTLSCEQNLNHDAMYWYRQDPGQGLRLIYYSQIVNDFQKGDIAEGYSVSREKKESFPLTVTSAQKNPTAFYLCASTSRDRNQPQHFGDGTRLSIL.

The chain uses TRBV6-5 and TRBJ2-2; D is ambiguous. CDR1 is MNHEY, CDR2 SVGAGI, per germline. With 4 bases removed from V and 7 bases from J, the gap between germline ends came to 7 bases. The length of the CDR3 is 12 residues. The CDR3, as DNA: TGTGCCAGCAGTTTAGATGTCGGGGAGCTGTTTTTT. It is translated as CASSLDVGELFF.

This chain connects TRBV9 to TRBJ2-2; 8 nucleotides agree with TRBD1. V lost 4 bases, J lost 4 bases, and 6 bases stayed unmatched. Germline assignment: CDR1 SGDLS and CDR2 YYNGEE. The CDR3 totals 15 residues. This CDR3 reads CASSRTGLTTGELFF. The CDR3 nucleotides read TGTGCCAGCAGCCGGACAGGGCTTACCACCGGGGAGCTGTTTTTT.